Sequencing of this TCR beta chain was carried out in a study of response to subunit inactivated influenza vaccine. Of note for this clonotype: A junction end diverges from the germline sequence, so it may reflect a read error.

TCRdb itself ran the RT-PCR reads through MiXCR, one entry per CDR3 protein. The table records 500,000 to 600,000 distinct CDR3 sequences, around 11% of them present only once. Germline loops: CDR1 SNHLY, CDR2 FYNNEI. The CDR3 covers 16 residues. Separately, the same data were catalogued under a study of T cells expressing NK-cell markers. That report adds: Production of TCR beta cDNA relied on 5'RACE template switching with UMIs.

This receptor was taken from a man aged 50 to 59 who received an inactivated influenza vaccine. This chain joins TRBV2 and TRBJ2-7; a possible D gene is TRBD2 (6 bases). The source was PBMCs from blood, collected on the day of vaccination. The CDR3 region has the DNA TGTGCCAGCAGGGAAGCCGCCTCGGGGGAAGCGTACGAGCAGTACTTC. Translation gives CASREAASGEAYEQYF.